The 10 T cell receptor beta chains below come from one sample, sequenced in a study of cytomegalovirus exposure and HLA in healthy donors (dated by TCRdb to the late 2010s). Library creation used the immunoSEQ multiplex PCR assay. The multiplex PCR relied on a mix of 60 forward primers for TCR Vbeta segments and 13 reverse primers for TCR Jbeta segments. TCRdb provides this immuneACCESS table in a form limited to in-frame rearrangements. Some clones are lacking; in checked studies, under half of them reflect an unresolved V gene, and why the rest are absent is not known. Present in this sample are about 250,000 clones, roughly two thirds of which were seen just once. The ten most abundant clones make up around 2.3% of the sample. Sequences were obtained from PBMCs. Receptors originate from a female donor in good health and CMV-seronegative.

V usage is TRBV7-9 and J usage is TRBJ2-4, with D hard to call. The CDR3 consists of 16 residues. CDR1 is SEHNR and CDR2 is FQNEAQ in the germline V gene (reference sequence). Trimming removed 1 base at V and 2 bases at J, with 12 bases between. The CDR3 here is CASSLGQIHTKNIQYF. In DNA form, the CDR3 reads TGTGCCAGCAGCTTAGGACAAATCCACACCAAAAACATTCAGTACTTC.

This clone was seen a few times. This rearrangement joins TRBV27 to TRBJ2-3; 10 positions match TRBD2. The CDR3 runs to 13 residues. CDR1 and CDR2 from the germline V gene are MNHEY and SMNVEV (reference sequence). V lost 8 bases, J lost 4 bases, and 3 bases stayed unmatched. The CDR3 region has the DNA TGTGCCAGCCTAGCGGGAGAGGCAGATACGCAGTATTTT. This gives the protein CASLAGEADTQYF.

The chain couples TRBV29-1 to TRBJ2-1; D uncertain. This CDR3 region has 15 residues. The germline V gene encodes CDR1 SQVTM and CDR2 ANQGSEA. The V end lost 1 base, the J end lost 8 bases, and 18 bases lay between the germline ends. The CDR3 nucleotides read TGCAGCGTTGAAGTATTCACTACTCCACCGGATGAGCAGTTCTTC. Translated, it gives CSVEVFTTPPDEQFF.

Worth noting for this clone: Sequence at one end of the junction differs from germline and may be a read error. This chain joins TRBV7-7 and TRBJ1-6; the match to TRBD1 covers 11 bases. Germline V gene data show CDR1 as SSHAT and CDR2 as FNYEAQ (reference sequence). The CDR3 loop spans 14 amino acids. CDR3 in DNA: TGTGCCAGCAGCTTACGGGACAGGGGGAACGCGTCTGAATTT. It specifies CASSLRDRGNASEF.

V and J are TRBV7-2 and TRBJ1-3; no clear D. Trimming left V 2 bases short and J 0 bases short, with 8 bases between. This CDR3 contains 15 residues. Germline-derived CDR1 and CDR2 are SGHTA and FQGNSA. Written as DNA, the CDR3 is TGTGCCAGCAGCTTAACTACGCACTCTGGAAACACCATATATTTT. Its protein product is CASSLTTHSGNTIYF. Full variable domain (outside the CDR3, taken from reference TRBV7-2 and TRBJ1-3): GAGVSQSPSNKVTEKGKDVELRCDPISGHTALYWYRQSLGQGLEFLIYFQGNSAPDKSGLPSDRFSAERTGGSVSTLTIQRTQQEDSAVYLCASSLTTHSGNTIYFGEGSWLTVV.

This chain joins TRBV27 and TRBJ2-5; D might be TRBD1 (6 bases). Gene TRBJ2-7 matches the end of the DNA better, so the J call may be wrong. Per germline, CDR1 MNHEY and CDR2 SMNVEV (reference sequence). The CDR3 spans 13 residues. In nucleotides, the CDR3 is TGTGCCAGCAGTGTCCGGACAGACTACGAGCAGTACTTC. It yields the protein CASSVRTDYEQYF.

On this clone: Sequence at one end of the junction differs from germline and may be a read error. Other DNA sequences from this sample encode an identical CDR3 as well. This rearrangement joins TRBV28 to TRBJ1-2; D is unresolved. The CDR3 totals 13 residues. Germline V gives CDR1 MDHEN, CDR2 SYDVKM. The CDR3 DNA sequence: TGTGCCAGCAGTTTGGTCAGTAACTACGGCTACACCTTC. Translation gives CASSLVSNYGYTF.

The V gene is TRBV28, the J gene TRBJ2-7; TRBD1 aligns across 12 bases. Trimming removed 6 bases from V and 3 bases from J; junction bases left unmatched: 3. Germline assignment: CDR1 MDHEN and CDR2 SYDVKM. The CDR3 length is 14 residues. CDR3 DNA sequence: TGTGCCAGCAGGGGACAGGGGGCTGTCTACGAGCAGTACTTC. Translated: CASRGQGAVYEQYF.

The chain uses TRBV7-2 and TRBJ2-7, with a possible D match to TRBD2 (7 bases). V was pared by 2 bases and J by 6 bases, with 14 bases between. The CDR3 loop spans 14 amino acids. The germline gives CDR1 SGHTA, CDR2 FQGNSA. CDR3: CASSLYGGGGEQYF. CDR3 coding DNA: TGTGCCAGCAGCTTATACGGCGGGGGCGGCGAGCAGTACTTC. Supplemented by reference TRBV7-2 and TRBJ2-7, the full variable domain reads GAGVSQSPSNKVTEKGKDVELRCDPISGHTALYWYRQSLGQGLEFLIYFQGNSAPDKSGLPSDRFSAERTGGSVSTLTIQRTQQEDSAVYLCASSLYGGGGEQYFGPGTRLTVT.

V is TRBV5-1 and J is TRBJ2-3, with TRBD2 matching over 8 bases. CDR3 length equals 18 residues. Germline loops: CDR1 SGHRS, CDR2 YFSETQ. V shed 0 bases and J 0 bases; nucleotides not matched to a gene: 9. CDR3: CASSLGSSSGPSTDTQYF. In DNA form, the CDR3 reads TGCGCCAGCAGCTTGGGGTCGTCTAGCGGGCCCAGCACAGATACGCAGTATTTT.